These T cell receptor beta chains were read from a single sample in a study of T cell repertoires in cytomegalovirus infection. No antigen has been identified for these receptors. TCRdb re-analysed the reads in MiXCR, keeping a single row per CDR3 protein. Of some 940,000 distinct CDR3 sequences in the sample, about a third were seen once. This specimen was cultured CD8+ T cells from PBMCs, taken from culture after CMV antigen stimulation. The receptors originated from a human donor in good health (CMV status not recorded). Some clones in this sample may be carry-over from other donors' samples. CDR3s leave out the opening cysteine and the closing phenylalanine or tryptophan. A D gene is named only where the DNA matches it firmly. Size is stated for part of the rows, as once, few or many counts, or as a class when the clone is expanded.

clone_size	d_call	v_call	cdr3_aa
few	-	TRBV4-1	ASSQGPQTGELF
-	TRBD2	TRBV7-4	ASSLGSGLNTGELF
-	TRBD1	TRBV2	ASSEKPGQGRINQPQH
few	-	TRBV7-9	ASTHPGSTDTQY
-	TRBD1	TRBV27	ASKWGQGMNTEAF
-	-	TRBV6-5	ASTPSSGTSYEQY
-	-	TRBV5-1	ASSLDGGYT
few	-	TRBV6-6	ASSYLGEVGYEQY
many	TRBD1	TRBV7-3	ASSRTGGRETQY
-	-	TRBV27	ASSLSQGADTQY
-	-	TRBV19	ASTPLGLVTEAF
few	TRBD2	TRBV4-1	ASSQAGGRTGELF
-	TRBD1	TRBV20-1	SARGTGVVVETQY
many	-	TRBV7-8	ASSLVGAPLH
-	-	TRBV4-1	ASSQARDIRKATQY
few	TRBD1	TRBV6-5	ASSYHGTGGSYGYT